This T cell receptor beta chain comes out of a study of cytomegalovirus exposure and HLA in healthy donors. On the study more broadly: Researchers previously reported finding roughly 120 million unique TCR beta sequences from 150 million to 200 million T cells. Study conclusions and caveats: Association of some 18,000 TCR beta sequences with HLA alleles was found at 0.05 false discovery rate in a later analysis.

All the people who gave samples were healthy bone marrow donors. The study ran its PCR with 60 Vbeta and 13 Jbeta primers. Produced via immunoSEQ multiplex PCR; TCRdb's table is partial and in-frame only. This table holds around 62,000 clones, approximately 78% found once. In the case of this clone: Its antigen is not identified.

The V and J ends lost 1 base and 2 bases respectively, with 7 bases between them. Germline V gene data show CDR1 as SGHTA and CDR2 as FQGNSA. The CDR3 extends over 14 amino acids. The clonotype originates from a man aged 35 to 55 in good health and CMV-seronegative. Source material: PBMCs. The V gene is TRBV7-2, the J gene TRBJ2-3; D perhaps matches TRBD1 (5 bases). CDR3 loop: CASSLVGATDTQYF. DNA for the CDR3: TGTGCCAGCAGCTTAGTTGGGGCCACAGATACGCAGTATTTT.